The entry that follows covers one T cell receptor beta chain sequence. Original processing notes: How many nucleated cells were present was estimated from reference gene primer amplification. The assay was immunoSEQ multiplex PCR, and TCRdb's table has in-frame clones only and misses some. V and J calls plus clone size are reproduced from that table; the DNA served to infer D and trimming. This table holds roughly 320,000 clones, just under 90% found once. The data were obtained in a study of blood T cell repertoires in COVID-19. About the research overall: Some COVID-19 samples were acute and others convalescent; all came from the United States, Italy and Spain. PBMCs, B-cell-depleted T cells, or T cells provided the cDNA or gDNA that made up the material.

V gave up 8 bases and J gave up 7 bases; unmatched junction bases: 8. The CDR3 loop spans 14 amino acids. CDR1 and CDR2 from the germline V gene are MNHEY and SVGAGI. The V and J genes are TRBV6-5 and TRBJ1-6, with TRBD1 matching 7 bases. The TCR comes from a woman aged 25 to 39 with COVID-19, enrolled during active disease. Material for sequencing was peripheral blood. The CDR3 nucleotides read TGTGCCAGCTGGCAGACAGGGACCAATTCACCCCTCCACTTT. It is translated as CASWQTGTNSPLHF.